Listed here is a single TCR beta chain. This specimen belongs to a study of shared clonotypes between healthy human individuals. Germline V gene data show CDR1 as MDHEN and CDR2 as SYDVKM. The CDR3 contains 12 residues. Deletions cut 6 bases from V and 2 bases from J, with 8 bases between. Sequencing used immunoSEQ multiplex PCR; TCRdb keeps in-frame clones, though not all of them. The data hold hundreds of thousands of clones, with around 78% observed a single time. V and J are TRBV28 and TRBJ2-7; maybe TRBD1 (5 bases). The material sequenced was PBMCs. This TCR was sampled from a woman between 40 and 55 years old in good health. Some clones in this sample may be carry-over from other donors' samples. The CDR3 region is CASRGLPYEQYF. CDR3 sequence (DNA): TGTGCCAGCAGGGGGCTACCCTACGAGCAGTACTTC.